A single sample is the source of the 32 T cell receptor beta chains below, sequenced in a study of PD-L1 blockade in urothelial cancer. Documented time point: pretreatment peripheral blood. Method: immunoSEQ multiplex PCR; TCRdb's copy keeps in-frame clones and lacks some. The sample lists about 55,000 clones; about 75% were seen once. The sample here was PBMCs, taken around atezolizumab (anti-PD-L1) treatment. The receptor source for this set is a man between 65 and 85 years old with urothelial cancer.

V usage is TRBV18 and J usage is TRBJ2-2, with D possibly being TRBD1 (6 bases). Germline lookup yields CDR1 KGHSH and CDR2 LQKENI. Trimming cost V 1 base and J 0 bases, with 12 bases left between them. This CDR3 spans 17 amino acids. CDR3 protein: CASSPRRTVSNTGELFF. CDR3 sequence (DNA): TGTGCCAGCTCACCACGAAGGACAGTATCGAACACCGGGGAGCTGTTTTTT.

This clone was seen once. CDR3 protein: CASSQGLAKNIQYF. CDR3 sequence (DNA): TGTGCCAGCAGTCAGGGATTAGCCAAAAACATTCAGTACTTC. This chain joins TRBV6-5 and TRBJ2-4; TRBD1 might be the D (5 bases). Looked up from germline, CDR1 is MNHEY and CDR2 is SVGAGI. The CDR3 is made up of 14 amino acids. Trimming cost V 5 bases and J 0 bases, with 8 bases left between them.

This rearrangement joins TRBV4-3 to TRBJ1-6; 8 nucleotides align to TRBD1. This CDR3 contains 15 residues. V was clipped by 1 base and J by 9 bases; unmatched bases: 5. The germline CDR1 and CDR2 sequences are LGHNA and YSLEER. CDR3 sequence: CASSQGTGYVSPLHF. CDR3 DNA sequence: TGCGCCAGCAGCCAAGGGACAGGGTACGTTTCACCCCTCCACTTT.

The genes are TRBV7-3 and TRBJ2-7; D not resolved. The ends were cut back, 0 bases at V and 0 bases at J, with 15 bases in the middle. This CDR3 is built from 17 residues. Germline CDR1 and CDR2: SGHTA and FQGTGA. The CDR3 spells CASSLTFWQENSYEQYF. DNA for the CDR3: TGTGCCAGCAGCTTAACCTTTTGGCAGGAAAACTCCTACGAGCAGTACTTC.

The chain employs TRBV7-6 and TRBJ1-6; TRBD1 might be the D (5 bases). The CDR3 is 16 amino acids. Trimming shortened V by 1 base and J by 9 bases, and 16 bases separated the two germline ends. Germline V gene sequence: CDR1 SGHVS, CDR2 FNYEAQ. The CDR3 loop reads CASSLGTGGLASPLHF. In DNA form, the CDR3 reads TGTGCCAGCAGCTTAGGGACCGGGGGTTTGGCTTCACCCCTCCACTTT.

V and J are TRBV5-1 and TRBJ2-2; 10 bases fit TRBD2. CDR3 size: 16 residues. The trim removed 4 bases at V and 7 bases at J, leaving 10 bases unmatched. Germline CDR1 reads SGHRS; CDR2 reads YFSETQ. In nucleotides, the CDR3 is TGCGCCAGCAGCCGGGGACTAGCGCCCCCCCACGGGGAGCTGTTTTTT. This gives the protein CASSRGLAPPHGELFF. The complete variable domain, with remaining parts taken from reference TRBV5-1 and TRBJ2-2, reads KAGVTQTPRYLIKTRGQQVTLSCSPISGHRSVSWYQQTPGQGLQFLFEYFSETQRNKGNFPGRFSGRQFSNSRSEMNVSTLELGDSALYLCASSRGLAPPHGELFFGEGSRLTVL.

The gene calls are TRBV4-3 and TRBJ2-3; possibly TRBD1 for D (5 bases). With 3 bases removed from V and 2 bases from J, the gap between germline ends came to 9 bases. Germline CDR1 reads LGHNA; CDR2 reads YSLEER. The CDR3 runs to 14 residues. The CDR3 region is CASSQDKITDTQYF. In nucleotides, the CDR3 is TGCGCCAGCAGCCAGGACAAAATCACAGATACGCAGTATTTT.

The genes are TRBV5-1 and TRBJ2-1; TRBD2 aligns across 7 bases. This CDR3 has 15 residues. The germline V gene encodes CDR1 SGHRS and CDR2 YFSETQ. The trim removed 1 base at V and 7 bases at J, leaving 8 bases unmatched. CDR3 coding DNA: TGCGCCAGCAGCTTGCAGGTCTCGGGGGGAAATGAGCAGTTCTTC. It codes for CASSLQVSGGNEQFF.

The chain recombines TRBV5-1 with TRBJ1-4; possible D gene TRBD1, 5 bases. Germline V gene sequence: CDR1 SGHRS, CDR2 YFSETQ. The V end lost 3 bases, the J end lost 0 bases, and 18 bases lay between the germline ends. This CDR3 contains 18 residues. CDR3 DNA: TGCGCCAGCAGCTCCCGGGACTCGGAATATGCAACTAATGAAAAACTGTTTTTT. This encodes CASSSRDSEYATNEKLFF. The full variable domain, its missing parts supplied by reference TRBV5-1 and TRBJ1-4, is KAGVTQTPRYLIKTRGQQVTLSCSPISGHRSVSWYQQTPGQGLQFLFEYFSETQRNKGNFPGRFSGRQFSNSRSEMNVSTLELGDSALYLCASSSRDSEYATNEKLFFGSGTQLSVL.

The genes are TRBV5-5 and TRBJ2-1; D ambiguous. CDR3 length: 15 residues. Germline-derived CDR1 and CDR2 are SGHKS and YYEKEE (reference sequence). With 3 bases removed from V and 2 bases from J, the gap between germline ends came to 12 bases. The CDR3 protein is CASSSLAETYNEQFF. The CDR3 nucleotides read TGTGCCAGCAGCTCATTAGCCGAAACCTACAATGAGCAGTTCTTC.

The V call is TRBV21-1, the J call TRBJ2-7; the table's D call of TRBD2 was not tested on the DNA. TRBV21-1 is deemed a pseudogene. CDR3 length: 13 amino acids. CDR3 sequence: CDRRRTLNYEQYF. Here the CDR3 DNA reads TGTGACAGAAGGAGGACGTTGAACTACGAGCAGTACTTC.

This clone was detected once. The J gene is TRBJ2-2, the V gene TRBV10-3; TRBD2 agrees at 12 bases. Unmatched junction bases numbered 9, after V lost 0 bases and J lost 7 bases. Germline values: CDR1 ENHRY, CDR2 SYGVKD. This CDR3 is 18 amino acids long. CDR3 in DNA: TGTGCCATCAGTGAGTCAAGACTAGCGGGAGTAAGGGACGGGGAGCTGTTTTTT. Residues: CAISESRLAGVRDGELFF.

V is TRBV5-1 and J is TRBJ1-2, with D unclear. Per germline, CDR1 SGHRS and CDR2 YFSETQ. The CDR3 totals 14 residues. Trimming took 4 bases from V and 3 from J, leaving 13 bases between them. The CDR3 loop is CASSANQADYGYTF. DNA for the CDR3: TGCGCCAGCAGCGCCAATCAGGCCGACTATGGCTACACCTTC.

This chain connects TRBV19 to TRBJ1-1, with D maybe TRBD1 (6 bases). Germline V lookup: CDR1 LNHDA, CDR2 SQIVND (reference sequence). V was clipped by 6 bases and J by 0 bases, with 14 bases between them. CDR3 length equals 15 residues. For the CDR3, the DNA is TGTGCCAGTAGAAAAGGAACAGGGATGAACACTGAAGCTTTCTTT. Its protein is CASRKGTGMNTEAFF.

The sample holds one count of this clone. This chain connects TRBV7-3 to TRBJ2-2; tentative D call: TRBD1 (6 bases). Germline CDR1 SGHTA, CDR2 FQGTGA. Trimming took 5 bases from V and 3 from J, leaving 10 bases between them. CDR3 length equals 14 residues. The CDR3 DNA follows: TGTGCCAGCAGCACCCGGACAGACACCGGGGAGCTGTTTTTT. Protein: CASSTRTDTGELFF.

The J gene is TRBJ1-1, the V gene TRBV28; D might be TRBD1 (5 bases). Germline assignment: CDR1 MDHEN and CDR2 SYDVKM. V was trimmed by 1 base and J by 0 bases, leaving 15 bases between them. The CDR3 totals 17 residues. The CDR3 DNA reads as TGTGCCAGCAGTTTATACTCACGCGGGGGGATGAACACTGAAGCTTTCTTT. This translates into CASSLYSRGGMNTEAFF.

The CDR3 sequence: CASSVRQGYGYTF. The CDR3 DNA sequence: TGTGCCAGCAGCGTCCGGCAGGGCTATGGCTACACCTTC. The chain combines TRBV9 with TRBJ1-2; a weak D match, TRBD1 (5 bases). Germline V gene sequence: CDR1 SGDLS, CDR2 YYNGEE. The CDR3 sequence is 13 residues long. Between the trimmed V and J ends, which lost 2 bases and 4 bases, there was a span of 9 bases. The variable domain in full, completed from reference TRBV9 and TRBJ1-2, reads DSGVTQTPKHLITATGQRVTLRCSPRSGDLSVYWYQQSLDQGLQFLIQYYNGEERAKGNILERFSAQQFPDLHSELNLSSLELGDSALYFCASSVRQGYGYTFGSGTRLTVV.

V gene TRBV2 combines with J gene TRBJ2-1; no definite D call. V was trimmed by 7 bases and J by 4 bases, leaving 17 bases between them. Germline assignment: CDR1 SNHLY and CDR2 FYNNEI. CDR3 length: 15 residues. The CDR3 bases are TGTGCCAGCAACGTCGGCACATCGGAGTACAATGAGCAGTTCTTC. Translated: CASNVGTSEYNEQFF.

CDR3 nucleotide sequence: TGTGCCAGCAGCCGGGGACTAGCCAAGACAGATACGCAGTATTTT. Its translation is CASSRGLAKTDTQYF. The chain links TRBV5-4 to TRBJ2-3, with 9 bases fitting TRBD2. Trimming took 4 bases from V and 3 from J; bases not matched to a gene: 6. Germline assignment: CDR1 SGHNT and CDR2 YYREEE (reference sequence). This CDR3 is built from 15 residues.

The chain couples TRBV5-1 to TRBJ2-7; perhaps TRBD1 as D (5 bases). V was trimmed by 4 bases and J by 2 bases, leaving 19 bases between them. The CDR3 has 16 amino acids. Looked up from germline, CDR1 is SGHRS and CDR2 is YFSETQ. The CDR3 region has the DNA TGCGCCAGCAGCCCTCTGGGGCAGGGTCTTCCCTACGAGCAGTACTTC. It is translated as CASSPLGQGLPYEQYF.

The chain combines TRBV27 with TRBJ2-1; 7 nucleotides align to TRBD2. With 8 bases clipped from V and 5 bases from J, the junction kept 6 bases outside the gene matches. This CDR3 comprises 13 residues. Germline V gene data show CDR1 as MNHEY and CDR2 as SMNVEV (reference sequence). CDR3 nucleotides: TGTGCCAGCTGGCGGGAGACGAACAATGAGCAGTTCTTC. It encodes CASWRETNNEQFF.

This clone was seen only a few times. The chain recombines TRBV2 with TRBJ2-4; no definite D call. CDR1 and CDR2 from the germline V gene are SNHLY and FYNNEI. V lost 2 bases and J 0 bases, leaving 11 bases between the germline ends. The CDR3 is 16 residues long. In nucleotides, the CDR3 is TGTGCCAGCAGTGAACCAGAAAGTCTAGCCAAAAACATTCAGTACTTC. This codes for CASSEPESLAKNIQYF.

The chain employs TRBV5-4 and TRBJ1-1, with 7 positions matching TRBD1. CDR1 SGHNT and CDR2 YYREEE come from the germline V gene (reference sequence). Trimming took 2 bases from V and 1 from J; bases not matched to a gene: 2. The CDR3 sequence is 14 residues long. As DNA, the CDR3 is TGTGCCAGCAGCTTCGACAGGGCGAACACTGAAGCTTTCTTT. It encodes CASSFDRANTEAFF.

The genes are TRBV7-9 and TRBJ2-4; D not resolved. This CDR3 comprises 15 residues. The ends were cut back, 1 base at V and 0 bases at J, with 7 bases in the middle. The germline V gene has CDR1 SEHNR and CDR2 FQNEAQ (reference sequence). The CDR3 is CASSLVQLAKNIQYF. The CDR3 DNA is TGTGCCAGCAGCTTAGTACAGCTAGCCAAAAACATTCAGTACTTC.

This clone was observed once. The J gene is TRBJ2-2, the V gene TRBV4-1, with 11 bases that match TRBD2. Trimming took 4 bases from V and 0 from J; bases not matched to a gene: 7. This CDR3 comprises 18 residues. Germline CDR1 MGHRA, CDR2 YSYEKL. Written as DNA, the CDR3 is TGCGCCAGCAGCCGATCGGGACTAGCGGACGCGAACACCGGGGAGCTGTTTTTT. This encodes CASSRSGLADANTGELFF.

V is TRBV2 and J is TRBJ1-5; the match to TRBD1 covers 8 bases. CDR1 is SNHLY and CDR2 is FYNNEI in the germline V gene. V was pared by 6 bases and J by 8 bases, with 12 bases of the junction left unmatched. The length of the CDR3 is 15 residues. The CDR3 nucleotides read TGTGCCAGCAGCTCCGCCGGGACAGGAGGGGAGCCCCAGCATTTT. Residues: CASSSAGTGGEPQHF.

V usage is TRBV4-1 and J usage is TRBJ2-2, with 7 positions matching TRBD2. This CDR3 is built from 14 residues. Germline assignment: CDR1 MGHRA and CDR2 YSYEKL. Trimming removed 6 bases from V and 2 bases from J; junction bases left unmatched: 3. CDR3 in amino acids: CASRGLPNTGELFF. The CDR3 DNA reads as TGCGCCAGCAGGGGACTACCAAACACCGGGGAGCTGTTTTTT.

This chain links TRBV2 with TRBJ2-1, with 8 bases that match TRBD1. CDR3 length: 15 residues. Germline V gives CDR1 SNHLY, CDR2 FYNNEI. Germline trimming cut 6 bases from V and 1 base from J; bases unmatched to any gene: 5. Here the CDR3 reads CASRERQGSYNEQFF. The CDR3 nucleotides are TGTGCCAGCAGAGAACGACAGGGGTCCTACAATGAGCAGTTCTTC.

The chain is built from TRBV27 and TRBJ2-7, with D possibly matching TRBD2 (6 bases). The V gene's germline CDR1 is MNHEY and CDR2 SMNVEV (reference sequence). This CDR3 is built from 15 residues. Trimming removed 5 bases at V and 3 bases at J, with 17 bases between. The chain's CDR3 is CASSAVWGVSYEQYF. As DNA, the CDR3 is TGTGCCAGCAGTGCCGTTTGGGGGGTTAGCTACGAGCAGTACTTC.

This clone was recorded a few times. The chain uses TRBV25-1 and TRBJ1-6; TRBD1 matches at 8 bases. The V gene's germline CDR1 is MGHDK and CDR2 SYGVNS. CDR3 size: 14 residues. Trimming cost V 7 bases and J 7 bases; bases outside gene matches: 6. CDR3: CASTAGQENSPLHF. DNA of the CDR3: TGTGCCAGCACCGCGGGACAGGAGAATTCACCCCTCCACTTT.

DNA for the CDR3: TGTGCCAGCAGCTTAGCAAGCGGGAGGGGAACAGATACGCAGTATTTT. Translation gives CASSLASGRGTDTQYF. The chain employs TRBV7-2 and TRBJ2-3; TRBD2 aligns across 10 bases. The CDR3 runs to 16 residues. Trimming at V came to 0 bases and at J to 3 bases, leaving 3 bases not matched to a gene. Per the germline V gene, CDR1 is SGHTA and CDR2 is FQGNSA. Supplemented by reference TRBV7-2 and TRBJ2-3, the full variable domain reads GAGVSQSPSNKVTEKGKDVELRCDPISGHTALYWYRQSLGQGLEFLIYFQGNSAPDKSGLPSDRFSAERTGGSVSTLTIQRTQQEDSAVYLCASSLASGRGTDTQYFGPGTRLTVL.

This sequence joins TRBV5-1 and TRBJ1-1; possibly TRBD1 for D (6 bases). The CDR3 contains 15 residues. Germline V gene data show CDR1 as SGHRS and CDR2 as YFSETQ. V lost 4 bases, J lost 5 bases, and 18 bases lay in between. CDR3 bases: TGCGCCAGCAGCCCATACCCAGGGGTACAAACTGAAGCTTTCTTT. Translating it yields CASSPYPGVQTEAFF.